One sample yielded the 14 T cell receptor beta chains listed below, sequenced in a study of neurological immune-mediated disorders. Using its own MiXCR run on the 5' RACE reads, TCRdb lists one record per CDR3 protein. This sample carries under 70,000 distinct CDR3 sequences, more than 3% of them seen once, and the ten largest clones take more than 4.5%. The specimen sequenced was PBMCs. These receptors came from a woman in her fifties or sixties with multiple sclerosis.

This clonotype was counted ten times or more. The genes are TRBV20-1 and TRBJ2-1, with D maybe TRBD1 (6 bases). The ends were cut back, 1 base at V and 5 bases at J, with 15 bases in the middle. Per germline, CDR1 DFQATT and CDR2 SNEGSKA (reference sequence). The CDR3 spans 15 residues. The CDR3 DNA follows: TGCAGTGCTAGAGGAGTACAGGGTAGAAACAATGAGCAGTTCTTC. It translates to CSARGVQGRNNEQFF.

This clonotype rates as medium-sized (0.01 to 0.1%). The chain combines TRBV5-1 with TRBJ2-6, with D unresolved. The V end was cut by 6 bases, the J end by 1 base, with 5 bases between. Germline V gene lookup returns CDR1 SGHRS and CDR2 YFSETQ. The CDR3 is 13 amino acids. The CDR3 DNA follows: TGCGCCAGCACTCCTTCTGGGGCCAACGTCCTGACTTTC. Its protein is CASTPSGANVLTF.

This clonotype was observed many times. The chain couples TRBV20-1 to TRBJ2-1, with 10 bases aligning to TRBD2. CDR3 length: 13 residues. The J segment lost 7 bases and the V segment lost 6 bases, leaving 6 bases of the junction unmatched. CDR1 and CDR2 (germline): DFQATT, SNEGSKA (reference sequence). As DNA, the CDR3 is TGCAGTGCCCAGCGGGGGGGCGGTAATGAGCAGTTCTTC. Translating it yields CSAQRGGGNEQFF.

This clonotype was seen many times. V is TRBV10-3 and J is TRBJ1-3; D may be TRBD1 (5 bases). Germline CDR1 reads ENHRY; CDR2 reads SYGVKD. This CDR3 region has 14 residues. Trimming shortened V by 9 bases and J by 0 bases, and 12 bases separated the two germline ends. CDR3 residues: CAMSRGSSGNTIYF. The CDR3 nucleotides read TGTGCCATGTCCCGGGGGTCCTCTGGAAACACCATATATTTT.

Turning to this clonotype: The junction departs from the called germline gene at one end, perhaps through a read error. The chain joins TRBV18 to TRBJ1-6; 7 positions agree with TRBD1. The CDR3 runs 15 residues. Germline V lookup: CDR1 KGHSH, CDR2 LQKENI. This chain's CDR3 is CASSSGTAYNSPLHF. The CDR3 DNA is TGTGCCAGCTCCTCCGGGACAGCTTATAATTCACCCCTACACTTT.

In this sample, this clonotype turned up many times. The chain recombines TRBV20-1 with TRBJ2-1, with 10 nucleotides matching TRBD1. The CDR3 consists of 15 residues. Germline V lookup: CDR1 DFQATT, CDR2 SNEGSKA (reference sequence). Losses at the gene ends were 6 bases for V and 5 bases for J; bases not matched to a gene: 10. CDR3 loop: CSAYRGTGVNNEQFF. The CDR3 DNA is TGCAGTGCCTATAGGGGGACAGGGGTAAACAATGAGCAGTTCTTC.

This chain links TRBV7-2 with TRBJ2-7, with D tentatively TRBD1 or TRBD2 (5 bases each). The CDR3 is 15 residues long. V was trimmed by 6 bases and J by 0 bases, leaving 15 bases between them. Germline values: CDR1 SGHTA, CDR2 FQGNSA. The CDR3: CASSRGPRSSYEQYF. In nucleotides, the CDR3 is TGTGCCAGCAGTCGGGGACCCCGGAGCTCCTACGAGCAGTACTTC.

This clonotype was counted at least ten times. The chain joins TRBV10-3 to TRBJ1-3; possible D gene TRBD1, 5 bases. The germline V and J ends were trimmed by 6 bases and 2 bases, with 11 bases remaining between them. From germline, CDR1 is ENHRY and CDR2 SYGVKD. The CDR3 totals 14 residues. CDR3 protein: CAIREGTPGNTIYF. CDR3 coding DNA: TGTGCCATCAGGGAGGGGACCCCTGGAAACACCATATATTTT.

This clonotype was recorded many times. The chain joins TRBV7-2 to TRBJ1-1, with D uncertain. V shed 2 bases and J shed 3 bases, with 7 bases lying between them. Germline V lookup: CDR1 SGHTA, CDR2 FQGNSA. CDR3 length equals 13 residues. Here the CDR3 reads CASSLFADTEAFF. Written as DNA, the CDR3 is TGTGCCAGCAGCTTATTTGCCGACACTGAAGCTTTCTTT.

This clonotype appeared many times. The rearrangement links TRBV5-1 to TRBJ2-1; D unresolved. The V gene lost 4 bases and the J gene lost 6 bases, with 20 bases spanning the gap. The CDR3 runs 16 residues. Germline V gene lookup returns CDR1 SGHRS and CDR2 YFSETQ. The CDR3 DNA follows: TGCGCCAGCAGCGTTTTTCCAGGACCAGCCCTCAATGAGCAGTTCTTC. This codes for CASSVFPGPALNEQFF.

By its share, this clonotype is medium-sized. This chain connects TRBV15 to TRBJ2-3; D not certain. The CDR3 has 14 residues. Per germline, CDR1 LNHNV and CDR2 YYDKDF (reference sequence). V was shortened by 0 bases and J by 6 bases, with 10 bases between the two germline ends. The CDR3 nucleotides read TGTGCCACCAGCAGAGATCCCCCCACGGATACGCAGTATTTT. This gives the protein CATSRDPPTDTQYF.

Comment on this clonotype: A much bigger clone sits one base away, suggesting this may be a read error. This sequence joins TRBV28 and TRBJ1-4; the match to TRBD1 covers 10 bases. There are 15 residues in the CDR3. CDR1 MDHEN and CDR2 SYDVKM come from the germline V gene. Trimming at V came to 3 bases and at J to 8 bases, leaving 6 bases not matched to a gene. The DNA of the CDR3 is TGTGCCAGCAGTTTGCAGGGACAGGGGAGGGAAAAACTGTTTTTT. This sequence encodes CASSLQGQGREKLFF.

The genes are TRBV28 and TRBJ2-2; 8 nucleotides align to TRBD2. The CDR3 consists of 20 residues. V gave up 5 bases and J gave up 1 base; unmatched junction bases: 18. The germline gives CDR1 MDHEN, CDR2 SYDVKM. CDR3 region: CASSPLTRRGAQRNTGELFF. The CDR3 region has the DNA TGTGCCAGCAGTCCGCTCACGCGGCGGGGGGCTCAGAGGAACACCGGGGAGCTGTTTTTT.

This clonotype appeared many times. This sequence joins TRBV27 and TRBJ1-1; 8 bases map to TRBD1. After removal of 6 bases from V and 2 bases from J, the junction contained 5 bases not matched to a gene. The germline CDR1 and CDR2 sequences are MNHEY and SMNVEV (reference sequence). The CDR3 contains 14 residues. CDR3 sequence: CASRPTGVNTEAFF. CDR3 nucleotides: TGTGCCAGCAGGCCGACAGGGGTTAACACTGAAGCTTTCTTT.